This T cell receptor (beta chain) was captured by sequencing in a study of spatial heterogeneity in lung cancer. Study summary: Within raw reads, each unique TCR and UMI combination appeared on average more than ten times. General study findings and limits: At tumor resection, ubiquitous expanded TCRs were detected in blood more often than later.

MiXCR, run by TCRdb on the 5' RACE reads, gives a single entry per CDR3 protein. Of 20,000 to 25,000 distinct CDR3 sequences listed, 4.5% to 5% are singletons. This clonotype was counted many times. Its antigen is undetermined. Unmatched junction bases numbered 4, after V lost 5 bases and J lost 3 bases. Germline CDR1 reads SGHAT; CDR2 reads FQNNGV. This CDR3 is built from 14 residues. Time point of the sample: sample taken at primary tumor resection. Sequencing was performed on whole RNA extracted from tumor and nontumor lung tissue, or from frozen PBMC, and the material was left unsorted. The receptor's source is a male donor with early-stage non-small cell lung cancer. This specimen consisted of PBMCs, obtained at surgery. This chain uses TRBV11-2 with TRBJ2-5, with 9 bases lining up with TRBD1. The CDR3 DNA follows: TGTGCCAGCAGCCCGGGACAGGGTGAAGAGACCCAGTACTTC. This codes for CASSPGQGEETQYF. The full variable domain, completed using reference TRBV11-2 and TRBJ2-5, is EAGVAQSPRYKIIEKRQSVAFWCNPISGHATLYWYQQILGQGPKLLIQFQNNGVVDDSQLPKDRFSAERLKGVDSTLKIQPAKLEDSAVYLCASSPGQGEETQYFGPGTRLLVL.